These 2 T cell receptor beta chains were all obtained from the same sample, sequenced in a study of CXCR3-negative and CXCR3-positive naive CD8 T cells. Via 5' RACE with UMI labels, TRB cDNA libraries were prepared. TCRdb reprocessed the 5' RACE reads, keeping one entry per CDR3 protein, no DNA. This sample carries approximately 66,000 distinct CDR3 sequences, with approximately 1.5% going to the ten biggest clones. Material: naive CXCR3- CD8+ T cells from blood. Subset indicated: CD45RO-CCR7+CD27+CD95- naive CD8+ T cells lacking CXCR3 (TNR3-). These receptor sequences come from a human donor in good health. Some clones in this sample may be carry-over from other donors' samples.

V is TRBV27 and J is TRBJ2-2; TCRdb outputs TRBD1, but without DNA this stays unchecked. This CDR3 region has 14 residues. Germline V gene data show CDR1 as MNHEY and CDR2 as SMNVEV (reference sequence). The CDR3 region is CASRPGLGTGELFF.

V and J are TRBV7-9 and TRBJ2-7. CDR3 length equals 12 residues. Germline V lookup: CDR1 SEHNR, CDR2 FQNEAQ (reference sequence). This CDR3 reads CASSLSTNEQYF.